This T cell receptor beta chain was identified during a study of cytomegalovirus exposure and HLA in healthy donors. PCR employed 60 Vbeta and 13 Jbeta primers. Here immunoSEQ multiplex PCR was the method, and the copy in TCRdb shows in-frame clones only, minus some. The sample carries about 160,000 clones, around four fifths recorded once. Whole-study results and caveats: Per a later analysis, roughly 17,000 TCR beta sequences showed association with HLA alleles at 0.05 false discovery rate.

In the case of this clone: Its antigen is not known.

Nominally healthy donors were sampled, though unrecorded immune exposures were likely. Germline-derived CDR1 and CDR2 are MDHEN and SYDVKM. The CDR3 extends over 18 amino acids. V trimming: 7 bases; J trimming: 3 bases; junction bases outside the gene matches: 13. The chain links TRBV28 to TRBJ2-2; 11 bases agree with TRBD2. Sequences were obtained from PBMCs. The receptor was isolated from a man between 45 and 60 years old in good health and CMV-seropositive. CDR3 DNA sequence: TGTGCCAGCACCTCCTCCGGGTTAGCGGGAGGGGACACCGGGGAGCTGTTTTTT. Amino acids: CASTSSGLAGGDTGELFF.